The entry that follows covers one TCR beta chain sequence. The target antigen is unknown. The data derive from a study of cytomegalovirus exposure and HLA in healthy donors. Study observations and caveats: Presence/absence analyses supposed approximately even sequencing depth among donors. A later analysis, which compared TCR beta chains of equal frequency, found the HLA-associated ones more clonally expanded. Later analysis showed TCR association rates varying by HLA locus, highest for DRB1 and lowest for HLA-C.

V was pared by 3 bases and J by 4 bases, with 8 bases of the junction left unmatched. Germline assignment: CDR1 LNHDA and CDR2 SQIVND (reference sequence). This CDR3 is built from 16 residues. The PCR employed 60 Vbeta primers together with 13 Jbeta primers. Only in-frame clones appear in the TCRdb table, and some are missing; sequencing was by immunoSEQ multiplex PCR. The sample contains approximately 40,000 clones, about 66% of which appear only once. The receptor was derived from a man in his forties or fifties in good health and CMV-seropositive. This sequence joins TRBV19 and TRBJ1-2, with TRBD1 matching 10 bases. Source material: PBMCs. CDR3 protein: CASSIGGQGLPYGYTF. CDR3 in DNA: TGTGCCAGTAGTATTGGGGGACAGGGGCTTCCCTATGGCTACACCTTC.